The clone carrying this T cell receptor (beta chain) was picked up a small number of times. Germline loops: CDR1 SEHNR, CDR2 FQNEAQ (reference sequence). Trimming removed 2 bases from V and 7 bases from J, with 12 bases in between. This CDR3 has 15 residues. In the authors' methods: Reference gene primer amplification in the assay estimated nucleated cell counts. Assay: immunoSEQ multiplex PCR; the TCRdb copy retains only in-frame clones and omits some. D and trimming come from the DNA, and the V and J calls and clone size come from that table. The sample gives 40,000 to 45,000 clones, around 92% of which show up once; around 12% is in the top ten. This record comes from a study of blood T cell repertoires in COVID-19. Study-level information: The United States, Italy and Spain were the sources of the acute and convalescent COVID-19 samples. Sample material is recorded as cDNA or gDNA derived from T cells, B-cell-depleted T cells, or PBMCs.

The sequence was obtained from a human donor in a cohort sampled during active COVID-19. The sequenced material came from peripheral blood. The chain recombines TRBV7-9 with TRBJ1-6; tentative D call: TRBD1 (5 bases). The CDR3 DNA is TGTGCCAGCAGCTTACGGGGGAGAGGGAATTCACCCCTCCACTTT. Translating gives CASSLRGRGNSPLHF.